This is a list of T cell receptor beta chains from one sample in a study of blood T cell repertoires in COVID-19. Sequencing used immunoSEQ multiplex PCR; TCRdb keeps in-frame clones, though not all of them. The table has roughly 260,000 clones, approximately 90% seen once; the top ten hold about 2.5%. Sequenced input: PBMCs or T cells enriched from blood (not recorded which). These receptors came from a woman in her twenties or thirties with acute COVID-19. Both conserved end residues are part of each CDR3. The order of the fields is clone size, V gene, J gene, D gene, CDR3 DNA, CDR3 protein. The D gene is left open where the match is weak. Size is omitted from some rows. Given values are once, few, many or a class for expanded clones.

abundance: once
v_gene: TRBV3-1/TRBV3-2
j_gene: TRBJ1-5
d_gene: -
CDR3nt: TGTGCCAGCAGCCAAGAAGGGGAACAGCCCCAGCATTTT
CDR3aa: CASSQEGEQPQHF

abundance: -
v_gene: TRBV12-5
j_gene: TRBJ1-6
d_gene: -
CDR3nt: TGTGCTAGTGGTTTGGTATCACAGGGAAATTCACCCCTCCACTTT
CDR3aa: CASGLVSQGNSPLHF

abundance: -
v_gene: TRBV7-2
j_gene: TRBJ1-5
d_gene: TRBD1
CDR3nt: TGTGCCAGCAGCAATCGACAGGGGGCGGGTCAGCCCCAGCATTTT
CDR3aa: CASSNRQGAGQPQHF

abundance: -
v_gene: TRBV4-3
j_gene: TRBJ1-2
d_gene: TRBD1
CDR3nt: TGCGCCAGCAGCCGAGACACCGGGACAGCGCTTGCCTATGGCTACACCTTC
CDR3aa: CASSRDTGTALAYGYTF

abundance: -
v_gene: TRBV7-8
j_gene: TRBJ1-2
d_gene: -
CDR3nt: TGTGCCAGCAGCCTAGAGGACGGACTGCTTGGCTACACCTTC
CDR3aa: CASSLEDGLLGYTF

abundance: -
v_gene: TRBV6-5
j_gene: TRBJ2-1
d_gene: TRBD2
CDR3nt: TGTGCCAGCCGGGGACTAGCGGGGGGGAATGAGCAGTTCTTC
CDR3aa: CASRGLAGGNEQFF

abundance: -
v_gene: TRBV3-1/TRBV3-2
j_gene: TRBJ2-3
d_gene: TRBD1
CDR3nt: TGTGCCAGCAGCCGCAAGGGGGCCGATACGCAGTATTTT
CDR3aa: CASSRKGADTQYF

abundance: -
v_gene: TRBV5-1
j_gene: TRBJ1-1
d_gene: TRBD1
CDR3nt: TGCGCCAGCAGCATATACGCGACCCCGGGACAGGAAAACACTGAAGCTTTCTTT
CDR3aa: CASSIYATPGQENTEAFF

abundance: -
v_gene: TRBV7-7
j_gene: TRBJ2-2
d_gene: -
CDR3nt: TGTGCTAGCAGCTTACTTGCGGGGACGACCGGGGAGCTGTTTTTT
CDR3aa: CASSLLAGTTGELFF

abundance: -
v_gene: TRBV7-9
j_gene: TRBJ1-2
d_gene: -
CDR3nt: TGTGCCAGCAGTTCTACCCAGGGGAACTATGGCTACACCTTC
CDR3aa: CASSSTQGNYGYTF

abundance: once
v_gene: TRBV10-3
j_gene: TRBJ2-5
d_gene: -
CDR3nt: TGTGCCATCAGTGAGTTGGACATAGAGACCCAGTACTTC
CDR3aa: CAISELDIETQYF

abundance: -
v_gene: TRBV27
j_gene: TRBJ1-4
d_gene: TRBD1
CDR3nt: TGTGCCAGCAGCCCCGAGGGGGCCTCTAATGAAAAACTGTTTTTT
CDR3aa: CASSPEGASNEKLFF

abundance: -
v_gene: TRBV7-9
j_gene: TRBJ1-5
d_gene: -
CDR3nt: TGTGCCAGCAGCCCGGCAGGAATGGAGCCCCAGCATTTT
CDR3aa: CASSPAGMEPQHF

abundance: -
v_gene: TRBV7-8
j_gene: TRBJ1-5
d_gene: -
CDR3nt: TGTGCCAGCAGCTTAGGGGGGGGATTCGGCAATCAGCCCCAGCATTTT
CDR3aa: CASSLGGGFGNQPQHF

abundance: -
v_gene: TRBV9
j_gene: TRBJ2-3
d_gene: TRBD2
CDR3nt: TGTGCCAGCAGCGCGGCCGGGACTAGCGGTATGGATACGCAGTATTTT
CDR3aa: CASSAAGTSGMDTQYF

abundance: -
v_gene: TRBV12-3/TRBV12-4
j_gene: TRBJ1-1
d_gene: -
CDR3nt: TGTGCCAGCAGTGTCGGCGGGGACGCTTTCTTT
CDR3aa: CASSVGGDAFF

abundance: -
v_gene: TRBV7-8
j_gene: TRBJ2-1
d_gene: TRBD2
CDR3nt: TGTGCCAGCAGCTTAGAAGTTAGCGGGGGGGCCTTAGGTGAGCAGTTCTTC
CDR3aa: CASSLEVSGGALGEQFF

abundance: -
v_gene: TRBV4-3
j_gene: TRBJ1-2
d_gene: TRBD1
CDR3nt: TGCGCCAGCAGCCAAAACAGGGGAGCTGGTGGCTACACCTTC
CDR3aa: CASSQNRGAGGYTF

abundance: once
v_gene: TRBV29-1
j_gene: TRBJ2-5
d_gene: -
CDR3nt: TGCAGCGTTGGTCCGCCGGGGGGCGCAGAGACCCAGTACTTC
CDR3aa: CSVGPPGGAETQYF

abundance: -
v_gene: TRBV6-5
j_gene: TRBJ1-4
d_gene: TRBD1
CDR3nt: TGTGCCAGCAGTCGGACAGGGGGCGCGGAAAAACTGTTTTTT
CDR3aa: CASSRTGGAEKLFF

abundance: -
v_gene: TRBV6-1
j_gene: TRBJ1-6
d_gene: -
CDR3nt: TGTGCCAGCAGTGAAACAATGAGGGCCAATTCACCCCTCCACTTT
CDR3aa: CASSETMRANSPLHF

abundance: -
v_gene: TRBV6-5
j_gene: TRBJ1-1
d_gene: TRBD1
CDR3nt: TGTGCCAGCAGTTTGACCGGGACAGTGAACACTGAAGCTTTCTTT
CDR3aa: CASSLTGTVNTEAFF

abundance: -
v_gene: TRBV5-8
j_gene: TRBJ1-3
d_gene: -
CDR3nt: TGTGCCAGCAGCTTGGGACGGAGCTCTGGAAACACCATATATTTT
CDR3aa: CASSLGRSSGNTIYF

abundance: -
v_gene: TRBV6-5
j_gene: TRBJ1-2
d_gene: TRBD1
CDR3nt: TGTGCCAGCAGTTACTTTGGACAGGGTGCCGATGGCTACACCTTC
CDR3aa: CASSYFGQGADGYTF

abundance: -
v_gene: TRBV6-5
j_gene: TRBJ2-7
d_gene: -
CDR3nt: TGTGCCAGCGCCGCGAGGGTCGAGCAGTACTTC
CDR3aa: CASAARVEQYF

abundance: -
v_gene: TRBV18
j_gene: TRBJ1-2
d_gene: -
CDR3nt: TGTGCCAGCTCACCCGAGGCTCCCCAAGTAAACTATGGCTACACCTTC
CDR3aa: CASSPEAPQVNYGYTF

abundance: -
v_gene: TRBV27
j_gene: TRBJ1-5
d_gene: TRBD1
CDR3nt: TGTGCCAGCAGTTACGGACAGGGTAGTCAGCCCCAGCATTTT
CDR3aa: CASSYGQGSQPQHF

abundance: -
v_gene: TRBV3-1/TRBV3-2
j_gene: TRBJ1-2
d_gene: -
CDR3nt: TGTGCCAGCAGCCAGTTGGACAGCTATGGCTACACCTTC
CDR3aa: CASSQLDSYGYTF